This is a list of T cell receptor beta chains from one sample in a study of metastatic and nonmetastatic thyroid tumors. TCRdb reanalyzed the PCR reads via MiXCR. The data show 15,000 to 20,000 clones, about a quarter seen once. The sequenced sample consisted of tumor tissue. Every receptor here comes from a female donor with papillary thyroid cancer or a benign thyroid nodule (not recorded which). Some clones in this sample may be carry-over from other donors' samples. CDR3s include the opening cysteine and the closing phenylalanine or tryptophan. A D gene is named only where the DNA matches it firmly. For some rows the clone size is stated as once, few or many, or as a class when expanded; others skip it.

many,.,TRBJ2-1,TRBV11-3,CASSRRVGAEQFF,TGTGCCAGCAGCAGGAGGGTTGGAGCTGAGCAGTTCTTC
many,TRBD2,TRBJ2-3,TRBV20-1,CSVHQRGSTDTQYF,TGCAGTGTCCACCAGCGGGGAAGCACAGATACGCAGTATTTT
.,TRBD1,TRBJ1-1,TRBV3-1,CASSQISTGVVFF,TGTGCCAGCAGCCAGATTTCCACAGGGGTTGTTTTCTTT
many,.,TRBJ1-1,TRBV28,CASKRGRRSMMNTEAFF,TGTGCCAGCAAGAGGGGTCGAAGAAGCATGATGAACACTGAAGCTTTCTTT
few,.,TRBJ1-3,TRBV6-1,CASTIPRDSLSGNTIYF,TGTGCCAGTACAATCCCCCGCGACAGTCTCTCTGGAAACACCATATATTTT
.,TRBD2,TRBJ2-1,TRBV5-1,CASSLEPSGSYNEQFF,TGCGCCAGCAGCTTGGAGCCTAGCGGGTCTTACAATGAGCAGTTCTTC
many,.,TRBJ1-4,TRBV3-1,CASSLRNEKLFF,TGTGCCAGCAGCCTTAGGAATGAAAAACTGTTTTTT
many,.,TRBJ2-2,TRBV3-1,CASSQETGELFF,TGTGCCAGCAGCCAAGAGACCGGGGAGCTGTTTTTT
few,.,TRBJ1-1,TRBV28,CASSLGHRGAEAFF,TGTGCCAGCAGTTTGGGGCACCGCGGGGCTGAAGCTTTCTTT
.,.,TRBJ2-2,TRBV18,CASSQETSLTGTGELFF,TGTGCCAGCTCACAAGAGACTAGTCTGACAGGCACCGGGGAGCTGTTTTTT
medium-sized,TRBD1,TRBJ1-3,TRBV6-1,CASSSRQGPYTIYF,TGTGCCAGCAGTTCCCGACAGGGGCCCTACACCATATATTTT
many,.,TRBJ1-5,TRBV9,CASSRTGQNQPQHF,TGTGCCAGCAGCCGAACAGGACAGAATCAGCCCCAGCATTTT
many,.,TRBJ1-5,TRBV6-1,CASSWEAFSNQPQQF,TGTGCCAGCAGTTGGGAGGCTTTCAGCAATCAGCCCCAGCAGTTT
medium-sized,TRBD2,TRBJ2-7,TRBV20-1,CSARGELAAFYEQYF,TGCAGTGCTAGAGGGGAACTAGCGGCTTTCTACGAGCAGTACTTC
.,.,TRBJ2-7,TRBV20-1,CSARSQGSWNYEQYF,TGCAGTGCCAGATCCCAGGGTAGCTGGAACTACGAGCAGTACTTC
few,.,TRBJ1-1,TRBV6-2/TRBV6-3,CASRLYGGEAFF,TGTGCCAGCAGGCTCTATGGGGGTGAAGCTTTCTTT
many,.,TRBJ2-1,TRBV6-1,CASTPGNYRNEQFF,TGTGCCAGCACCCCCGGAAACTACCGCAATGAGCAGTTCTTC
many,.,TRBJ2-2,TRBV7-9,CASSAYNRGFGELFF,TGTGCTAGCAGCGCCTACAATAGGGGCTTCGGGGAGCTGTTTTTT
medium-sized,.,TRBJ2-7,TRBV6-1,CASSKNPEFSYEQYF,TGTGCCAGCAGTAAAAATCCGGAGTTCTCCTACGAGCAGTACTTC
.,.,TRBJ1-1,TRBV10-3,CAITGEGTNTEAFF,TGTGCCATCACCGGAGAGGGGACGAACACTGAAGCTTTCTTT
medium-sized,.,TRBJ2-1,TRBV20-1,CSARDTRISGIYNEQFF,TGCAGTGCTAGAGATACAAGAATTAGCGGTATCTACAATGAGCAGTTCTTC
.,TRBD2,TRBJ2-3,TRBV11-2,CASSPLAGVTDTQYF,TGTGCCAGCAGTCCTCTAGCGGGAGTCACAGATACGCAGTATTTT
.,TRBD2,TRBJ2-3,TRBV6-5,CASSLLSGSTTDTQYF,TGTGCCAGCAGTTTACTTAGCGGGAGTACCACAGATACGCAGTATTTT
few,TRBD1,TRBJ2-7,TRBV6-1,CASSSRTGYEQYF,TGTGCCAGCAGCTCGAGGACAGGGTACGAGCAGTACTTC
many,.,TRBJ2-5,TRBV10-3,CAISELGTETQYF,TGTGCCATCAGTGAGTTAGGGACGGAGACCCAGTACTTC
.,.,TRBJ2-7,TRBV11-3,CASSLSPGFTYEQYF,TGTGCCAGCAGCTTATCGCCGGGTTTTACCTACGAGCAGTACTTC
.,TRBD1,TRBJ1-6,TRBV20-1,CSAIPGQIINSTLHF,TGCAGTGCTATACCGGGACAGATCATTAATTCAACCCTCCACTTT
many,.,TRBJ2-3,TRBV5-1,CASSLEDGSSDTQYF,TGCGCCAGTAGCTTGGAGGACGGGAGCTCAGATACGCAGTATTTT
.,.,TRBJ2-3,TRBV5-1,CASSYDRLDTQYF,TGCGCCAGCAGCTACGACCGTTTAGATACGCAGTATTTT
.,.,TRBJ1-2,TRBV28,CASSPGPVPGYTF,TGTGCCAGCAGCCCCGGCCCAGTACCTGGCTACACCTTC
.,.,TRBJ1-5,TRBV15,CATSRRGWGNQPQHF,TGTGCCACCAGCCGTAGGGGCTGGGGCAATCAGCCCCAGCATTTT
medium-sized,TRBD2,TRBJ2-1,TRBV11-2,CASSPSSGKMDNEQFF,TGTGCCAGCAGCCCGTCTAGCGGGAAAATGGACAATGAGCAGTTCTTC
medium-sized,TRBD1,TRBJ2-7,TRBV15,CATSRDLPDRGTYEQYF,TGTGCCACCAGCAGAGATCTCCCCGACAGGGGAACCTACGAGCAGTACTTC
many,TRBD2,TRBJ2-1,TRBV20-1,CSALAGEEYNEQFF,TGCAGTGCTCTAGCGGGGGAGGAATACAATGAGCAGTTCTTC
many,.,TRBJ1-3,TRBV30,CAWTTGYSGNTIYF,TGTGCCTGGACAACAGGGTACTCTGGAAACACCATATATTTT
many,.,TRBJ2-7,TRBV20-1,CSAHAGGGRIYEQYF,TGCAGTGCTCACGCCGGGGGAGGACGGATTTACGAGCAGTACTTC
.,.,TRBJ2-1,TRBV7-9,CASSFDWGNEHFF,TGTGCCAGCAGCTTCGACTGGGGGAATGAGCATTTCTTC
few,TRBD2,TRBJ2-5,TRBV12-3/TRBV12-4,CASGGGQETQYF,TGTGCCAGCGGGGGAGGGCAAGAGACCCAGTACTTC
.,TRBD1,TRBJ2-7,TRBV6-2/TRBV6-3,CASSYVHLGTEISYEQYF,TGTGCCAGCAGTTACGTTCATCTAGGGACAGAGATTTCCTACGAGCAGTACTTC
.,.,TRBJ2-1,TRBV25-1,CAIIGGRVYNEQFF,TGTGCCATCATTGGCGGACGCGTTTACAATGAGCAGTTCTTC
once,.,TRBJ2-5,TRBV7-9,CASSDTQGLQETQYF,TGTGCCAGCAGCGACACACAGGGTCTCCAAGAGACCCAGTACTTC
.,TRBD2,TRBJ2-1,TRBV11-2,CASSIGTSGNNEQFF,TGTGCCAGCAGCATCGGGACTAGCGGCAACAATGAGCAGTTCTTC
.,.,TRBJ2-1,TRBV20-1,CSAKGDSSYNEQFF,TGCAGTGCCAAGGGGGACTCCTCCTACAATGAGCAGTTCTTC
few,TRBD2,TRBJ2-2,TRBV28,CASSDPAFLAGDGGELFF,TGTGCCAGCAGTGACCCTGCCTTCTTAGCGGGAGACGGCGGGGAGCTGTTTTTT
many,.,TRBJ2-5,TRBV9,CASSVQGGPKETQYF,TGTGCCAGCAGCGTACAGGGTGGCCCAAAGGAGACCCAGTACTTC
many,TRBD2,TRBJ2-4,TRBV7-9,CASSLASGLAKNIQYF,TGTGCCAGCAGCTTAGCTAGCGGGCTTGCCAAAAACATTCAGTACTTC
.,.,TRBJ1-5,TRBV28,CASSFRCVSNQPQHF,TGTGCCAGCAGTTTTCGGTGTGTGAGCAATCAGCCCCAGCATTTT
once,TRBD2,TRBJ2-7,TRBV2,CASSEFRGLAIYEQYF,TGTGCCAGCAGTGAATTTAGGGGACTAGCGATCTACGAGCAGTACTTC
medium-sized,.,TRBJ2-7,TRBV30,CAWSVHGEQYF,TGTGCCTGGAGTGTCCATGGCGAGCAGTACTTC
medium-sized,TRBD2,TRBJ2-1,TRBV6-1,CASRKTSGSEFF,TGTGCCAGCAGGAAGACTAGCGGGAGTGAGTTCTTC
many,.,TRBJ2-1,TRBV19,CASSMGRHGEQFF,TGTGCCAGTAGTATGGGTCGACATGGAGAGCAGTTCTTC
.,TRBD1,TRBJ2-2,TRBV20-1,CSVDRGNTGELFF,TGCAGTGTAGACAGGGGGAACACCGGGGAGCTGTTTTTT
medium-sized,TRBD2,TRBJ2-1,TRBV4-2,CASSQDPGLATIEQFF,TGTGCCAGCAGCCAAGATCCGGGACTAGCTACCATTGAGCAGTTCTTC
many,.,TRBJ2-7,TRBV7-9,CASSLIDSHYEQYF,TGTGCCAGCAGCTTAATCGACAGCCACTACGAGCAGTACTTC